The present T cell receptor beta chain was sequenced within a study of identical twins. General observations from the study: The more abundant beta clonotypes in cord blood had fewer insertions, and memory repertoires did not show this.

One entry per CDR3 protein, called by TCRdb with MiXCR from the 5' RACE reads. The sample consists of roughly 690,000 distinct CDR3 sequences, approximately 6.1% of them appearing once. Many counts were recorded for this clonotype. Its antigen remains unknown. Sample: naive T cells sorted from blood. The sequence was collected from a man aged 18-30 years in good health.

In nucleotides, the CDR3 is TGTGCCAGCACCACAGGGGCTGACGGTGAAGCTTTCTTT. This gives the protein CASTTGADGEAFF. V and J are TRBV3-1 and TRBJ1-1; the match to TRBD1 covers 7 bases. Germline V gene data show CDR1 as LGHDT and CDR2 as YNNKEL (reference sequence). With 7 bases clipped from V and 7 bases from J, the junction kept 9 bases outside the gene matches. This CDR3 is 13 amino acids long.